The source of this TCR beta chain is a study of T cell repertoires in cytomegalovirus infection. In the study overall: It can be stated that public TCR beta signatures indicated CMV infection as well as a matching HLA type. General study findings and limits: What dominated the ex vivo response were HLA-C-restricted CMV-specific TCR beta clonotypes. There were carriers of CMV plus the relevant HLA, and cumulative public TCR beta family frequency identified them.

Using its own MiXCR run on the reads, TCRdb lists one record per CDR3 protein. This table holds about a million distinct CDR3 sequences, approximately 30% found once. A word on this clonotype: Its cognate antigen is unknown.

The origin of this receptor is a human donor in good health (CMV status not recorded). Some clones in this sample may be carry-over from other donors' samples. Material: cultured CD8+ T cells from PBMCs, obtained from culture after CMV antigen stimulation.

This CDR3 is CASSPGQDGEAFF. CDR3 coding DNA: TGTGCCAGTAGTCCAGGACAGGACGGTGAAGCTTTCTTT. The V call is TRBV19, the J call TRBJ1-1, with 7 bases matching TRBD1. CDR1 is LNHDA and CDR2 is SQIVND in the germline V gene (reference sequence). The V segment lost 5 bases and the J segment 7 bases; nucleotides outside the gene matches: 7. This CDR3 contains 13 residues.